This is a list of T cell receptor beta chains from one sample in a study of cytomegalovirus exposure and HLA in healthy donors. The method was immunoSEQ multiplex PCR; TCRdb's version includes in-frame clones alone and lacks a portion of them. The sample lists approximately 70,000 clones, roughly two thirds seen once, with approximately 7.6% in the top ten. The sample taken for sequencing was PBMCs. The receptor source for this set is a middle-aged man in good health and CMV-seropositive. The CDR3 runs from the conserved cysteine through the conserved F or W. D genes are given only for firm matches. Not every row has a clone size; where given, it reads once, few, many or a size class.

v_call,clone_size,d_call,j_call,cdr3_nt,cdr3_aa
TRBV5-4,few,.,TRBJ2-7,TGTGCCAGCAGCTCGGGCGACACAGGGTATCTCGAGCAGTACTTC,CASSSGDTGYLEQYF
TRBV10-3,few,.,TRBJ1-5,TGTGCCATCGCGGACAGCATCCTTATTAATCAGCCCCAGCATTTT,CAIADSILINQPQHF
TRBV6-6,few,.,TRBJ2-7,TGTGCCAGCAGTTATACAACAGACTACGAGCAGTACTTC,CASSYTTDYEQYF
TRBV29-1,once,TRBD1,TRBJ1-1,TGCAGCGGACAGGGGAACACTGAAGCTTTCTTT,CSGQGNTEAFF
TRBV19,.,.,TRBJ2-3,TGTGCCAGTAGTATGGCCCGAGGGGATACGCAGTATTTT,CASSMARGDTQYF
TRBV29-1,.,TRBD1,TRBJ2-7,TGCAGCGTTAACAGGGGGCAATACGAGCAGTACTTC,CSVNRGQYEQYF
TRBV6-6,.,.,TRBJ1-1,TGTGCCAGCGGACTTGGGGTGGGAGGGACTGAAGCTTTCTTT,CASGLGVGGTEAFF
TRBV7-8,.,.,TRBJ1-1,TGTGCCAGTGGGGGTGGGGGGTACATGAACACTGAAGCTTTCTTT,CASGGGGYMNTEAFF
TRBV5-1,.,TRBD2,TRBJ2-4,TGCGCCAGCAGCATGGGACTAGCGGAGGGGGACATTCAGTACTTC,CASSMGLAEGDIQYF
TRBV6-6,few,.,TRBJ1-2,TGTGCCAGCAGTACCCCAGACATGTCAACTAACTATGGCTACACCTTC,CASSTPDMSTNYGYTF
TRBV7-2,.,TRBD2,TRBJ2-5,TGTGCCAGCAGCTTAGGTGCGGGGAGGGTACAAGAGACCCAGTACTTC,CASSLGAGRVQETQYF
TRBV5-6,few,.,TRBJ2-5,TGTGCCAGCAGCTTCCCGAGGGTGGAGACCCAGTACTTC,CASSFPRVETQYF
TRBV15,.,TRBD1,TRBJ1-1,TGTGCCGTCTCCGGGACAGGGGTTTTCGCTGAAGCTTTCTTT,CAVSGTGVFAEAFF
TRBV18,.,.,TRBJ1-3,TGTGCCAGCTCACTGGGCGTCGACTCTGGAAACACCATATATTTT,CASSLGVDSGNTIYF
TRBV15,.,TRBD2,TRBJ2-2,TGTGCCACCAGCAGAGAGTTTGCGGGAGGTTTGGGCGGGGAGCTGTTTTTT,CATSREFAGGLGGELFF
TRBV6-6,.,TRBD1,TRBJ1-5,TGTGCCAGCAGTCCCCCCGGGACAGGGAGCAATCAGCCCCAGCATTTT,CASSPPGTGSNQPQHF
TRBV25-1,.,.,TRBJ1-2,TGTGCCAGCCTCGATGGTAGCTATGGCTACACCTTC,CASLDGSYGYTF
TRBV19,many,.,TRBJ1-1,TGTGCCGCCGAGGGGGGGATGAACACTGAAGCTTTCTTT,CAAEGGMNTEAFF
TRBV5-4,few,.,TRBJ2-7,TGTGCCAGCAGCCATAGCTCCTACGAGCAGTACTTC,CASSHSSYEQYF
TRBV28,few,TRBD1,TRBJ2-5,TGTGCCAGCAGTTCACCGGGACAGGGCCAAGAGACCCAGTACTTC,CASSSPGQGQETQYF
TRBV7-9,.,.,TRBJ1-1,TGTGCCAGCAGCTTATTTGGAGTGAACACTGAAGCTTTCTTT,CASSLFGVNTEAFF
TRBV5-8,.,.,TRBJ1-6,TGTGCCAGCAGCTTGGATCACCAACAGCTACCCCTCCACTTT,CASSLDHQQLPLHF
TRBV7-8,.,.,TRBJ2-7,TGTGCCAGCAGCATCCGACAGGAGGTTTCCTACGAGCAGTACTTC,CASSIRQEVSYEQYF
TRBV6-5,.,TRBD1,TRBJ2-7,TGTGCCAGCAGTCTCCTACAGGGGGAGCAGTACTTC,CASSLLQGEQYF
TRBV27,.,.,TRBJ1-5,TGTGCCAGCAGTCCTGTAGACAGCTATAGCAATCAGCCCCAGCATTTT,CASSPVDSYSNQPQHF
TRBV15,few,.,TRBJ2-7,TGTGCCACCAGCAGAGATTTGGGGGCGGGCGGGAGATATTACGAGCAGTACTTC,CATSRDLGAGGRYYEQYF
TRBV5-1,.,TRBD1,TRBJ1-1,TGCGCCAGCAGCTTGACAGGGGACACTGAAGCTTTCTTT,CASSLTGDTEAFF
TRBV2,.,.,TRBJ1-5,TGTGCCAGCTCTATCGGGGGGGGCGCAAATCAGCCCCAGCATTTT,CASSIGGGANQPQHF
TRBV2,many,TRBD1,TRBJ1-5,TGTGCCAGCAAGCAGGGGGGCGGCAATCAGCCCCAGCATTTT,CASKQGGGNQPQHF
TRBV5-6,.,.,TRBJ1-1,TGTGCCAGCAGCAGCGGGGGGACTGAAGCTTTCTTT,CASSSGGTEAFF
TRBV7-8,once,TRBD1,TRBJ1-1,TGTGCCAGCAGCTTCGGACAGGTTGCTGAAGCTTTCTTT,CASSFGQVAEAFF